The sample holds many counts of the clone carrying this TCR beta chain. Its antigen is unknown. Additional autoimmune diseases, uncontrolled infections, pregnancy or lactation disqualified patients. This sample was included in a study of Graves' ophthalmopathy and Graves' hyperthyroidism. TCR beta CDR3 regions were amplified from RNA transcripts. First-round RT-PCR with HTBI primers preceded a second-round multiplex PCR. MiXCR, applied by TCRdb to the multiplex PCR reads, yields one record per CDR3 protein. The repertoire holds about 400,000 distinct CDR3 sequences, approximately 16% seen once, with roughly 1.5% in the top ten. Study observations and caveats: Appearing in blood as well were most expanded thyroid clonotypes above 0.001 frequency.

This sequence originates from a woman between 18 and 29 years old with Graves' ophthalmopathy. The material sequenced was peripheral blood.

The DNA for the CDR3 is TGCGCCAGCAGCTGGGGACCCAGGGACACAAATCAGCCCCAGCATTTT. This encodes CASSWGPRDTNQPQHF. This chain links TRBV5-1 with TRBJ1-5, with D possibly TRBD1 on 6 matching bases. V was clipped by 3 bases and J by 4 bases, with 17 bases between them. This CDR3 has 16 amino acids. CDR1 and CDR2 from the germline V gene are SGHRS and YFSETQ.